This note documents a single TCR beta chain sequence. Its antigen is still unknown. Germline V CDR1 and CDR2: SGDLS, YYNGEE. The CDR3 contains 12 residues. The V end lost 3 bases, the J end lost 9 bases, and 10 bases lay between the germline ends. The protocol was immunoSEQ multiplex PCR, while the TCRdb copy is restricted to in-frame clones and leaves out a portion. The sample includes 7,000 to 8,000 clones, roughly three quarters of them seen just once. The entry originates in a study of tumor-infiltrating lymphocytes in localized non-small cell lung cancer. Overall study: Several tumor histologies, both smoking statuses, and some post-neoadjuvant chemotherapy samples were included. Each patient gave resected tumor and non-adjacent uninvolved lung tissue.

Findings of the study overall: Tumors had more T cell infiltration than uninvolved lung, per TCRbeta sequencing and CD3 counts. Each assay used a separate piece of the same tissue.

Material: uninvolved lung tissue not adjacent to the tumor. The source is a human donor with non-small cell lung cancer. This rearrangement joins TRBV9 to TRBJ2-1; TRBD2 is a possible D gene (7 bases). The CDR3 is CASSEGGSEQFF. CDR3 DNA: TGTGCCAGCAGCGAGGGGGGGAGTGAGCAGTTCTTC.